A selection of T cell receptor beta chains follows, all from one sample in a study of beta chain features in type 1 diabetes. The protocol was immunoSEQ multiplex PCR, while the TCRdb copy is restricted to in-frame clones and leaves out a portion. The table records around 710,000 clones, roughly an eighth of them present only once. Sequencing was carried out using naive CD4+ T cells from blood. The origin of the receptors is a man aged 30 to 45 with type 1 diabetes. Each CDR3 is given with its conserved first and last residue. D genes are given only for firm matches. Not every row has a clone size; where given, it reads once, few, many or a size class.

j_gene,v_gene,abundance,d_gene,CDR3aa,CDR3nt
TRBJ2-2,TRBV7-9,few,-,CAKTRGTGELFF,TGTGCCAAGACTCGTGGCACCGGGGAGCTGTTTTTT
TRBJ1-4,TRBV18,-,-,CASSLRQATNEKLFF,TGTGCCAGCTCACTCCGACAGGCTACTAATGAAAAACTGTTTTTT
TRBJ1-1,TRBV7-7,-,-,CASSLRENTEAFF,TGTGCTAGCAGCTTACGCGAGAACACTGAAGCTTTCTTT
TRBJ1-2,TRBV2,few,TRBD1,CASSSGQNYGYTF,TGTGCCAGCAGCTCGGGACAGAACTATGGCTACACCTTC
TRBJ2-1,TRBV28,few,-,CASPSPGKEQFF,TGTGCCAGCCCCTCCCCTGGGAAAGAGCAGTTCTTC
TRBJ1-4,TRBV28,-,-,CASSRSSDNEKLFF,TGTGCCAGCAGCAGGTCGTCGGATAATGAAAAACTGTTTTTT
TRBJ2-7,TRBV7-9,few,-,CASSLEYPPDEQYF,TGTGCCAGCAGCTTAGAGTACCCGCCTGACGAGCAGTACTTC
TRBJ2-5,TRBV4-3,few,-,CASSQELAGLQETQYF,TGCGCCAGCAGCCAAGAACTGGCAGGGCTGCAAGAGACCCAGTACTTC
TRBJ1-1,TRBV29-1,-,TRBD1,CSAEGQENTEAFF,TGCAGCGCTGAAGGACAGGAGAACACTGAAGCTTTCTTT
TRBJ1-2,TRBV18,few,TRBD1,CASSPDRVGYGYTF,TGTGCCAGCTCACCTGACAGGGTCGGCTACGGCTACACCTTC